This T cell receptor beta chain is drawn from a study of Ad26.COV2.S vaccination and SARS-CoV-2 variants. Study-wide results and limits: Relative to placebo recipients, vaccine recipients exhibited elevated spike-specific TCR breadth. Reported findings describe substantial breadth in spike-specific CD8+ and CD4+ T cell responses following vaccination.

The treatment: about 20 received Ad26.COV2.S at low or high dose, single or two shots; several received placebo; per-sample allocation not given. Collection of the samples took place on day 63 after the first injection of vaccine or placebo. Expressing Wuhan-strain SARS-CoV-2 spike, an Ad26 vector served as the vaccine. Here immunoSEQ multiplex PCR was the method, and the copy in TCRdb shows in-frame clones only, minus some. The sample contains 350,000 to 400,000 clones, about 88% of which appear only once. Germline CDR1 and CDR2: LGHDT and YNNKEL (reference sequence). Trimming stripped 5 bases from V and 4 bases from J, with 8 bases between. The CDR3 spans 12 residues. In the case of this clone: Its specificity is unknown.

Here the sequenced sample was peripheral blood, taken in a trial of Ad26.COV2.S vaccine versus placebo. The receptor's source is a person between 18 and 59 years old who received the Ad26.COV2.S COVID-19 vaccine or a placebo. The chain joins TRBV3-1 (or the pseudogene TRBV3-2) to TRBJ1-2; D unclear. The CDR3 DNA reads TGTGCCAGCAGCGCGACACGCTATGGCTACACCTTC. Amino acid sequence: CASSATRYGYTF.